Presented here are 7 T cell receptor beta chains from one specimen sequenced in a study of blood T cell repertoires in COVID-19. Here immunoSEQ multiplex PCR was the method, and the copy in TCRdb shows in-frame clones only, minus some. The table includes approximately 49,000 clones, around 82% detected once. Specimen: peripheral blood. These receptors were obtained from a woman aged 55-69 years with acute or convalescent COVID-19.

The chain couples TRBV7-2 to TRBJ2-7; no definite D call. This CDR3 region has 13 residues. CDR1 SGHTA and CDR2 FQGNSA come from the germline V gene. Trimming took 1 base from V and 7 from J, leaving 11 bases between them. As DNA, the CDR3 is TGTGCCAGCAGCTTAGGTCCTAGTGGGGAGCAGTACTTC. The encoded protein is CASSLGPSGEQYF.

This chain joins TRBV28 and TRBJ1-1; maybe TRBD1 (5 bases). V lost 8 bases, J lost 5 bases, and 12 bases lay in between. The CDR3 spans 12 residues. Germline CDR1 reads MDHEN; CDR2 reads SYDVKM. This CDR3 reads CASCQKGTEAFF. The CDR3 bases are TGTGCCAGCTGCCAAAAGGGGACTGAAGCTTTCTTT.

The V call is TRBV11-3, the J call TRBJ2-7, with D possibly matching TRBD1 (5 bases). V gave up 5 bases and J gave up 2 bases, with 10 bases separating them. Germline CDR1 is SGHNT and CDR2 is YENEEA. The CDR3 length is 13 residues. Here the CDR3 DNA reads TGTGCCAGCAGCAGACAGCACACCTACGAGCAGTACTTC. Protein sequence: CASSRQHTYEQYF.

The chain combines TRBV5-4 with TRBJ2-1; 10 bases are shared with TRBD2. The CDR3 runs 15 residues. After removal of 4 bases from V and 6 bases from J, the junction contained 7 bases not matched to a gene. Looked up from germline, CDR1 is SGHNT and CDR2 is YYREEE (reference sequence). CDR3 DNA sequence: TGTGCCAGCAGCCCGCGGCTAGCGGGAGCCAATGAGCAGTTCTTC. It specifies CASSPRLAGANEQFF.

The genes are TRBV23-1 and TRBJ2-7, with a weak D call TRBD1 (6 bases). TRBV23-1 carries the ORF label, with uncertain function. Trimming removed 4 bases at V and 0 bases at J, with 22 bases between. This CDR3 contains 18 residues. This chain's CDR3 is CASSLRQDSIKSSYEQYF. CDR3 DNA sequence: TGCGCCAGCAGTCTGAGACAGGACAGTATTAAAAGCTCCTACGAGCAGTACTTC.

CDR3: CASSFGHLGNNEQFF. CDR3 bases: TGCGCCAGCAGCTTTGGACATTTGGGAAACAATGAGCAGTTCTTC. The V call is TRBV5-1, the J call TRBJ2-1, with a tentative D call TRBD1 (5 bases). This CDR3 comprises 15 residues. V lost 2 bases, J lost 5 bases, and 14 bases lay in between. CDR1 and CDR2 (germline): SGHRS, YFSETQ.

The chain carries TRBV10-2 and TRBJ1-5, with 8 bases lining up with TRBD1. Germline V gene sequence: CDR1 WSHSY, CDR2 SAAADI. V lost 6 bases to trimming and J lost 1 base; unmatched junction nucleotides: 2. The CDR3 has 14 amino acids. In DNA, the CDR3 is TGCGCCAGCAGCGACAGGGGCAGCAATCAGCCCCAGCATTTT. This translates into CASSDRGSNQPQHF.